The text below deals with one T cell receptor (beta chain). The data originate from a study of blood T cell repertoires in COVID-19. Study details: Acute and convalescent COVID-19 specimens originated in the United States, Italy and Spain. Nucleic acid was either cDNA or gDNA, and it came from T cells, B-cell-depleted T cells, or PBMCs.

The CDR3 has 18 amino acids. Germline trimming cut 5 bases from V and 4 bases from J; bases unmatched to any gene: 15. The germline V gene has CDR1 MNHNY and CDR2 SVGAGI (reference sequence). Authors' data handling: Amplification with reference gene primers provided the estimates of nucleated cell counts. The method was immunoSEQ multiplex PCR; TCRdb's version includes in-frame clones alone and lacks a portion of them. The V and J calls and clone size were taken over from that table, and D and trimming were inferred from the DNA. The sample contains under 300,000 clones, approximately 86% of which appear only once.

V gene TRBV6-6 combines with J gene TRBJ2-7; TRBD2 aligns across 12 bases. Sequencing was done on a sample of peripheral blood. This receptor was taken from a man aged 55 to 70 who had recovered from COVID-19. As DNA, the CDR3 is TGTGCCAGCAGTCGTGGACTAGCGGGAAAAAAGAACGCGTACGAGCAGTACTTC. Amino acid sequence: CASSRGLAGKKNAYEQYF.